The entry that follows covers one TCR beta chain sequence. Its target is not known. Data came from immunoSEQ multiplex PCR; TCRdb stores just in-frame clones and leaves some out. The data contain 25,000 to 40,000 clones, 70% to 90% of them seen just once; the ten biggest clones take up 12% to 15%. The record originates from a study of T cell responses to AZD1222 COVID-19 vaccine. Overall study results and limits: Donor demographics were predominantly white British with a female majority; clonal diversity may be underestimated. It was only six AZD1222 recipients who were seropositive at baseline.

The material sequenced was peripheral blood, taken 28 days after the second AZD1222 dose. This clonotype was obtained from an adult who received the AZD1222 COVID-19 vaccine.

CDR3 region: CASSGGGRGLYSPLHF. The DNA of the CDR3 is TGTGCCAGCAGTGGGGGCGGAAGGGGGCTTTATTCACCCCTCCACTTT. The chain combines TRBV28 with TRBJ1-6; 7 bases map to TRBD1. Germline assignment: CDR1 MDHEN and CDR2 SYDVKM. The junction had 12 bases not matched to a gene; V was cut back by 5 bases and J by 8 bases. The CDR3 consists of 16 residues.